This T cell receptor (beta chain) stems from a study of cytomegalovirus exposure and HLA in healthy donors. General observations from the study: Most CMV-associated TCR beta chains appeared HLA-restricted in a later analysis.

On this clone: Its antigen remains unknown.

Researchers ran the PCR with 60 Vbeta and 13 Jbeta primers. In the original processing: A later analysis counted 80 million or so unique TCR beta chains, some 11 million shared. Produced via immunoSEQ multiplex PCR; TCRdb's table is partial and in-frame only. Clone size and the V and J calls come from that table; the DNA yielded D and trimming. Among tens of thousands of clones listed, approximately 74% were seen once. This clonotype originated in a woman younger than 45 in good health and CMV-seropositive. Sequencing was done on a sample of PBMCs.

The CDR3, as DNA: TGTGCCAGCAGCCAAGCGGTAACCCAGTACTTC. It yields the protein CASSQAVTQYF. This chain uses TRBV14 with TRBJ2-5; unclear D gene. The CDR3 has 11 residues. Germline V gene data show CDR1 as SGHDN and CDR2 as FVKESK. V gave up 1 base and J gave up 8 bases, with 5 bases separating them.